Listed here are 32 T cell receptor beta chains from one sample, sequenced in a study of T-cell reconstitution after alpha-beta-depleted transplantation in children. Unique molecular identifiers were used to barcode this TCRbeta library. A single record per CDR3 protein comes from TCRdb applying MiXCR to the PCR reads. This table holds some 590,000 distinct CDR3 sequences, 10% to 13% found once. The sample in question was PBMCs from the stem cell graft donor, obtained from the stem cell graft. The source is a human donor who donated a stem cell graft to a child with acute myeloid leukemia.

This clonotype occurred many times. One end of the junction varies from germline; a read error may be responsible. This sequence joins TRBV20-1 and TRBJ2-5; TRBD2 is a possible D gene (7 bases). Germline V lookup: CDR1 DFQATT, CDR2 SNEGSKA (reference sequence). The CDR3 consists of 15 residues. As DNA, the CDR3 is TGCAGTGCCCCAATGGCGGGGGCCGCTAGGGAGAACCAGTACTTC. It translates to CSAPMAGAARENQYF.

This clonotype was counted at least ten times. The V call is TRBV6-2 or TRBV6-3, the J call TRBJ1-5; D ambiguous. Trimming left V 2 bases short and J 3 bases short, with 8 bases between. CDR1 and CDR2 (germline): MNHEY, SVGEGT. The CDR3 sequence is 14 residues long. The CDR3 DNA reads as TGTGCCAGCAGTTACGGGCTCTCCAATCAGCCCCAGCATTTT. This gives the protein CASSYGLSNQPQHF.

This clonotype was seen a handful of times. The chain recombines TRBV28 with TRBJ2-7; 12 positions agree with TRBD2. Germline CDR1 MDHEN, CDR2 SYDVKM. The CDR3 is made up of 14 amino acids. Unmatched junction bases numbered 6, after V lost 2 bases and J lost 10 bases. The chain's CDR3 is CASSLRGLAGPQYF. The CDR3 nucleotides read TGTGCCAGCAGTTTACGAGGACTAGCGGGGCCCCAGTACTTC.

This clonotype was found many times. This chain joins TRBV12-3 or TRBV12-4 and TRBJ2-3, with a tentative D call TRBD2 (7 bases). The CDR3 consists of 16 residues. V dropped 2 bases and J dropped 2 bases, with 14 bases sitting between them. For the CDR3, the DNA is TGTGCCAGCAGTTTAAGAGGGGGAGGGTCCACAGATACGCAGTATTTT. Its translation: CASSLRGGGSTDTQYF.

The chain combines TRBV20-1 with TRBJ2-7; 11 bases align to TRBD1. Germline V gene sequence: CDR1 DFQATT, CDR2 SNEGSKA (reference sequence). The J segment lost 7 bases and the V segment lost 3 bases, leaving 2 bases of the junction unmatched. This CDR3 is 12 amino acids long. The CDR3 region is CSASGTGGEQYF. The CDR3 nucleotides are TGCAGTGCTAGCGGGACAGGGGGAGAGCAGTACTTC.

This clonotype showed up just a few times. The chain recombines TRBV25-1 with TRBJ2-2; no clear D gene. The CDR3 runs 12 residues. Trimming removed 2 bases at V and 4 bases at J, with 2 bases between. CDR1 is MGHDK, CDR2 SYGVNS, per germline. CDR3: CASSEITGELFF. CDR3 bases: TGTGCCAGCAGTGAAATCACCGGGGAGCTGTTTTTT. The whole variable domain, remainder taken from reference TRBV25-1 and TRBJ2-2, is EADIYQTPRYLVIGTGKKITLECSQTMGHDKMYWYQQDPGMELHLIHYSYGVNSTEKGDLSSESTVSRIRTEHFPLTLESARPSHTSQYLCASSEITGELFFGEGSRLTVL.

The table lists this clonotype with many counts. The chain employs TRBV10-2 and TRBJ2-3; D ambiguous. Trimming stripped 5 bases from V and 4 bases from J, with 7 bases between. CDR3 length equals 12 residues. CDR1 is WSHSY and CDR2 is SAAADI in the germline V gene. The CDR3 here is CASSPIADTQYF. Here the CDR3 DNA reads TGCGCCAGCAGTCCTATCGCAGATACGCAGTATTTT.

This clonotype was recorded many times. The chain is built from TRBV18 and TRBJ2-1, with 8 bases fitting TRBD1. CDR3 length: 15 residues. Germline V gene lookup returns CDR1 KGHSH and CDR2 LQKENI. With V trimmed by 2 bases and J by 6 bases, 6 bases remained unmatched. CDR3 sequence (DNA): TGTGCCAGCTCACCAATACAGGGGGAAATCAATGAGCAGTTCTTC. The encoded protein is CASSPIQGEINEQFF.

This clonotype was recorded a few times. The chain carries TRBV2 and TRBJ2-5; D perhaps matches TRBD2 (5 bases). There are 14 residues in the CDR3. The ends were cut back, 8 bases at V and 1 base at J, with 14 bases in the middle. In germline, CDR1 is SNHLY, CDR2 FYNNEI. The CDR3 here is CASGLLGVQETQYF. The CDR3 region has the DNA TGTGCCAGCGGCTTACTCGGGGTCCAAGAGACCCAGTACTTC.

This clonotype has just a few counts. The V gene is TRBV7-2, the J gene TRBJ2-1; TRBD2 is a possible D gene (6 bases). Trimming stripped 7 bases from V and 12 bases from J, with 19 bases between. There are 13 residues in the CDR3. Germline values: CDR1 SGHTA, CDR2 FQGNSA. CDR3 DNA: TGTGCCAGCACCCTTAGTTTAGCGGAAGGGCAGTTCTTC. It specifies CASTLSLAEGQFF.

This clonotype showed up many times. The V gene is TRBV6-5, the J gene TRBJ2-5; D call uncertain. There are 17 residues in the CDR3. CDR1 is MNHEY and CDR2 is SVGAGI in the germline V gene. Trimming stripped 0 bases from V and 0 bases from J, with 14 bases between. The CDR3 loop reads CASSYSTPRSHQETQYF. The CDR3 nucleotides are TGTGCCAGCAGTTACTCGACACCGCGGAGTCACCAAGAGACCCAGTACTTC.

The chain has TRBV3-1 and TRBJ1-1; 8 nucleotides match TRBD1. The length of the CDR3 is 16 residues. Trimming cost V 1 base and J 3 bases; bases outside gene matches: 7. CDR1 LGHDT and CDR2 YNNKEL come from the germline V gene (reference sequence). CDR3 bases: TGTGCCAGCAGCCAAGGCCCTAACAGGGGGGACACTGAAGCTTTCTTT. Translation gives CASSQGPNRGDTEAFF.

Only one count was recorded for this clonotype. Possible read error: a much larger clone is one base away. This is likely a read error, given that the CDR3 carries no conserved phenylalanine or tryptophan at its end. The chain links TRBV6-1 to TRBJ2-7, with D perhaps TRBD1 (6 bases). Per germline, CDR1 MNHNS and CDR2 SASEGT. V was trimmed by 6 bases and J by 4 bases, leaving 16 bases between them. CDR3 size: 14 residues. DNA for the CDR3: TGTGCCAGCAGATTTGACAGGTCTCCGTACGAGCAGTACCTC. Its protein is CASRFDRSPYEQYL.

The sample holds a few counts of this clonotype. The rearrangement links TRBV20-1 to TRBJ2-7, with 7 bases fitting TRBD1. Per the germline V gene, CDR1 is DFQATT and CDR2 is SNEGSKA (reference sequence). Losses at the gene ends were 3 bases for V and 0 bases for J; bases not matched to a gene: 11. The CDR3 consists of 16 residues. The CDR3 loop is CSASSVGQATSYEQYF. The CDR3 DNA is TGCAGTGCTAGCTCCGTTGGACAGGCGACCTCCTACGAGCAGTACTTC.

This clonotype has a count of ten or more. The chain is built from TRBV12-3 or TRBV12-4 and TRBJ1-5; a weak D match, TRBD1 (5 bases). This CDR3 is built from 14 residues. V was cut by 2 bases and J by 5 bases, with 10 bases left in between. In DNA, the CDR3 is TGTGCCAGCAGTTTATCGGGGGTCGATCAGCCCCAGCATTTT. Translating it yields CASSLSGVDQPQHF.

There are a few counts of this clonotype. The rearrangement links TRBV7-9 to TRBJ2-2; 8 positions match TRBD2. Trimming at V came to 5 bases and at J to 2 bases, leaving 10 bases not matched to a gene. The germline gives CDR1 SEHNR, CDR2 FQNEAQ (reference sequence). The CDR3 consists of 17 residues. DNA of the CDR3: TGTGCCAGCAGCCAGCCGCCGGGACTAGTTAACACCGGGGAGCTGTTTTTT. Translated, it gives CASSQPPGLVNTGELFF.

This chain connects TRBV20-1 to TRBJ2-5; 8 nucleotides match TRBD1. V shed 7 bases, J shed 5 bases, and the junction held 12 bases outside the gene matches. Germline V lookup: CDR1 DFQATT, CDR2 SNEGSKA (reference sequence). The CDR3 is made up of 14 amino acids. DNA of the CDR3: TGCAGTGTTTTACCGATGGACAGGGTCGAGACCCAGTACTTC. This translates into CSVLPMDRVETQYF.

At least ten counts were recorded for this clonotype. This chain joins TRBV29-1 and TRBJ2-5; D gene unclear. The V end lost 7 bases, the J end lost 1 base, and 13 bases lay between the germline ends. The CDR3 contains 13 residues. Germline V CDR1 and CDR2: SQVTM, ANQGSEA. The CDR3 DNA is TGCAGCGCACCCGGCTGGATCCAAGAGACCCAGTACTTC. It is translated as CSAPGWIQETQYF.

The table lists this clonotype with a few counts. The chain has TRBV5-1 and TRBJ2-7, with D maybe TRBD2 (6 bases). V was clipped by 0 bases and J by 0 bases, with 16 bases between them. There are 17 residues in the CDR3. Looked up from germline, CDR1 is SGHRS and CDR2 is YFSETQ. The CDR3 spells CASSLAISSASSYEQYF. CDR3 nucleotides: TGCGCCAGCAGCTTGGCCATTTCTAGCGCGAGCTCCTACGAGCAGTACTTC.

This clonotype was seen many times. The chain uses TRBV15 and TRBJ2-5, with D unresolved. The germline V gene has CDR1 LNHNV and CDR2 YYDKDF (reference sequence). CDR3 length equals 12 residues. V lost 8 bases, J lost 3 bases, and 10 bases lay in between. This CDR3 is CATAWREETQYF. In DNA, the CDR3 is TGTGCCACCGCTTGGAGAGAAGAGACCCAGTACTTC.

This sequence joins TRBV6-2 or TRBV6-3 and TRBJ2-1; 10 bases align to TRBD2. The V segment lost 5 bases and the J segment 12 bases; nucleotides outside the gene matches: 4. The CDR3 has 12 residues. Per germline, CDR1 MNHEY and CDR2 SVGEGT. As DNA, the CDR3 is TGTGCCAGCAGTAAGGAGCGGGAGGGGCAGTTCTTC. Translation gives CASSKEREGQFF.

V usage is TRBV5-1 and J usage is TRBJ1-4, with 7 bases lining up with TRBD1. Germline trimming cut 3 bases from V and 0 bases from J; bases unmatched to any gene: 2. The V gene's germline CDR1 is SGHRS and CDR2 YFSETQ. The CDR3 length is 15 residues. The CDR3 coding sequence is TGCGCCAGCAGCTACGGGACAGCAACTAATGAAAAACTGTTTTTT. It specifies CASSYGTATNEKLFF.

As concerns this clonotype: Its ends do not fully match the called genes, so a read error is possible. The chain is built from TRBV13 and TRBJ2-7; the match to TRBD1 covers 9 bases. The CDR3 runs 17 residues. Germline V gene sequence: CDR1 PRHDT, CDR2 FYEKMQ (reference sequence). In DNA, the CDR3 is TGTACCAGCAGCTCCCGTAAACCGGGACAGGGATCCGGCGAGCAGTACTTC. This sequence encodes CTSSSRKPGQGSGEQYF.

The chain couples TRBV4-2 to TRBJ2-1; TRBD2 might be the D (5 bases). V lost 2 bases and J lost 15, with 23 bases in between. The CDR3 contains 15 residues. From germline, CDR1 is LGHNA and CDR2 YNFKEQ. The CDR3 nucleotides are TGTGCCAGCAGCCAACGAGGTGACTACCACAGAGGGTCGTTCTTC. Translating gives CASSQRGDYHRGSFF.

This sequence joins TRBV10-3 and TRBJ1-3; D is unresolved. CDR1 is ENHRY, CDR2 SYGVKD, per germline. V shed 2 bases and J shed 6 bases, with 11 bases lying between them. The CDR3 is 14 residues long. The CDR3 here is CAISEGGNQNTIYF. The CDR3 nucleotides are TGTGCCATCAGTGAGGGAGGGAACCAAAACACCATATATTTT.

This clonotype was counted a few times. This sequence joins TRBV6-5 and TRBJ2-7; 8 nucleotides agree with TRBD2. The length of the CDR3 is 18 residues. The germline V gene encodes CDR1 MNHEY and CDR2 SVGAGI. V trimming: 1 base; J trimming: 0 bases; junction bases outside the gene matches: 11. The CDR3 sequence is CASSYYQSGGGSSYEQYF. The CDR3 DNA reads TGTGCCAGCAGTTACTACCAATCGGGCGGGGGGAGCTCCTACGAGCAGTACTTC.

Ten or more counts support this clonotype. V and J are TRBV20-1 and TRBJ1-1, with 8 positions matching TRBD1. V trimming: 3 bases; J trimming: 4 bases; junction bases outside the gene matches: 4. CDR1 is DFQATT, CDR2 SNEGSKA, per germline (reference sequence). The CDR3 contains 13 residues. DNA for the CDR3: TGCAGTGCTAGGCAGGGGGCGGTCACTGAAGCTTTCTTT. Protein product: CSARQGAVTEAFF.

This clonotype was observed a handful of times. The rearrangement joins TRBV19 to TRBJ2-5, with D unresolved. Between the trimmed V and J ends, which lost 3 bases and 4 bases, there was a span of 3 bases. The CDR3 is 11 amino acids. CDR1 and CDR2 (germline): LNHDA, SQIVND (reference sequence). Here the CDR3 reads CASSISETQYF. The CDR3 nucleotides read TGTGCCAGTAGTATCTCAGAGACCCAGTACTTC.

There are many counts of this clonotype. The chain is built from TRBV7-2 and TRBJ1-3; D is possibly TRBD1 (5 bases). The V end lost 5 bases, the J end lost 0 bases, and 11 bases lay between the germline ends. The CDR3 has 15 amino acids. Germline CDR1 SGHTA, CDR2 FQGNSA. Written as DNA, the CDR3 is TGTGCCAGCAGCCCGGACATTTTCTCTGGAAACACCATATATTTT. The encoded protein is CASSPDIFSGNTIYF.

This clonotype was observed many times. The rearrangement joins TRBV7-2 to TRBJ2-1; 7 nucleotides align to TRBD2. The CDR3 extends over 15 amino acids. Germline V gene sequence: CDR1 SGHTA, CDR2 FQGNSA. The trim removed 7 bases at V and 0 bases at J, leaving 6 bases unmatched. In DNA, the CDR3 is TGTGCCAGCACCCCTAGCGGTACCTCCTACAATGAGCAGTTCTTC. Its translation: CASTPSGTSYNEQFF.

This clonotype was seen repeatedly, ten times or more. In nucleotides, the CDR3 is TGTGCCAGCAGTGTATTCCTAGCGGCGGCGGAGACCCAGTACTTC. Protein sequence: CASSVFLAAAETQYF. The chain is built from TRBV6-1 and TRBJ2-5; TRBD2 aligns across 7 bases. This CDR3 comprises 15 residues. J was trimmed by 5 bases and V by 4 bases; bases with no gene match: 10. Germline V gives CDR1 MNHNS, CDR2 SASEGT.

This chain connects TRBV6-2 or TRBV6-3 to TRBJ2-2, with D maybe TRBD2 (6 bases). Germline values: CDR1 MNHEY, CDR2 SVGEGT. V was clipped by 6 bases and J by 0 bases, with 17 bases between them. This CDR3 region has 17 residues. In DNA form, the CDR3 reads TGTGCCAGCAGCCTATACCGGGGCGGGACGAACACCGGGGAGCTGTTTTTT. Translating it yields CASSLYRGGTNTGELFF.